These T cell receptor beta chains were read from a single sample in a study of tumor-infiltrating lymphocytes in localized non-small cell lung cancer. Profiling relied on immunoSEQ multiplex PCR, and the TCRdb table lists in-frame clones only, not all of them. The table has about 15,000 clones, approximately 80% seen once. What was sequenced was uninvolved lung tissue not adjacent to the tumor. The receptors come from a human donor with non-small cell lung cancer. Both conserved end residues are part of each CDR3. The D gene is left open where the match is weak. Clone size, where shown, is once, few, many, or a class for clones that have expanded.

CAWNEYSSTDTQYF,TGTGCCTGGAACGAGTATTCTAGCACAGATACGCAGTATTTT,TRBV30,NA,TRBJ2-3,few
CASSWASFQETQYF,TGTGCCAGCAGTTGGGCTAGCTTCCAAGAGACCCAGTACTTC,TRBV5-6,NA,TRBJ2-5,once
CASSEGLGDEQYF,TGTGCCAGCAGCGAGGGACTAGGGGACGAGCAGTACTTC,TRBV9,TRBD2,TRBJ2-7,NA
CASSSGGDSTYEQYF,TGTGCCAGCAGTTCAGGCGGGGACTCTACCTACGAGCAGTACTTC,TRBV5-4,NA,TRBJ2-7,NA
CASSPSDRGRNEAFF,TGTGCCAGCTCACCCTCGGACAGGGGGCGAAATGAAGCTTTCTTT,TRBV18,TRBD1,TRBJ1-1,NA
CASSREGQNTEAFF,TGCGCCAGCAGCCGGGAAGGGCAGAACACTGAAGCTTTCTTT,TRBV5-1,NA,TRBJ1-1,NA
CSATTGGEAFF,TGCAGTGCCACGACAGGCGGGGAAGCTTTCTTT,TRBV20-1,NA,TRBJ1-1,NA
CASSLRGLSYEQYF,TGTGCCAGCAGCTTGAGAGGGCTCTCCTACGAGCAGTACTTC,TRBV5-6,NA,TRBJ2-7,NA
CASAQLRTEAFF,TGTGCCAGTGCTCAGCTTCGCACTGAAGCTTTCTTT,TRBV19,NA,TRBJ1-1,NA
CASSPSSGYQETQYF,TGCGCCAGCAGCCCTTCTAGCGGTTACCAAGAGACCCAGTACTTC,TRBV5-1,TRBD2,TRBJ2-5,once
CASSAGSGYGYTF,TGCGCCAGCAGCGCGGGATCAGGCTATGGCTACACCTTC,TRBV5-1,NA,TRBJ1-2,NA
CACGGTEAFF,TGTGCCTGTGGGGGCACTGAAGCTTTCTTT,TRBV30,NA,TRBJ1-1,once
CASSLAGRMNTEAFF,TGCGCCAGCAGCTTGGCCGGGAGGATGAACACTGAAGCTTTCTTT,TRBV5-1,NA,TRBJ1-1,NA
CASSLETRLSLGTQYF,TGTGCCAGCAGCTTAGAGACGAGATTATCTTTAGGGACCCAGTACTTC,TRBV7-9,NA,TRBJ2-5,few
CASRSAAGGSYEQYF,TGTGCCAGCAGATCGGCAGCGGGAGGATCCTACGAGCAGTACTTC,TRBV27,TRBD2,TRBJ2-7,NA
CASSFDSSSTNEKLFF,TGTGCCAGCAGCTTCGACAGCTCCTCAACTAATGAAAAACTGTTTTTT,TRBV9,NA,TRBJ1-4,NA
CASSLSRWEKLFF,TGTGCCAGCAGCTTGAGCCGGTGGGAAAAACTGTTTTTT,TRBV5-6,NA,TRBJ1-4,few
CSVEGGGGTEAFF,TGCAGCGTTGAAGGGGGCGGTGGCACTGAAGCTTTCTTT,TRBV29-1,NA,TRBJ1-1,few
CASSLGAGSTDTQYF,TGTGCCAGCAGCTTAGGAGCAGGGTCAACAGATACGCAGTATTTT,TRBV11-2,NA,TRBJ2-3,NA
CASSLALDGELFF,TGTGCCAGCAGCTTAGCCCTCGACGGGGAGCTGTTTTTT,TRBV11-3,NA,TRBJ2-2,NA
CASSKTAVPLIYEQYF,TGTGCCAGCAGCAAAACGGCAGTACCTCTAATCTACGAGCAGTACTTC,TRBV21-1,NA,TRBJ2-7,NA
CASSLGQSNEKLFF,TGCGCCAGCAGTTTGGGTCAGTCTAATGAAAAACTGTTTTTT,TRBV5-1,NA,TRBJ1-4,NA
CASSRAASTDTQYF,TGCGCCAGCAGTAGGGCCGCTAGCACAGATACGCAGTATTTT,TRBV10-1,NA,TRBJ2-3,NA
CASRKERSSYNEQFF,TGTGCCAGCAGAAAAGAGCGAAGCTCCTACAATGAGCAGTTCTTC,TRBV2,NA,TRBJ2-1,NA
CASSPVWESYEQYF,TGTGCCAGCAGTCCCGTATGGGAAAGTTACGAGCAGTACTTC,TRBV6-6,NA,TRBJ2-7,NA
CASIPRGEGVDYGYTF,TGTGCCAGTATCCCGCGTGGGGAAGGGGTTGACTATGGCTACACCTTC,TRBV19,NA,TRBJ1-2,NA
CASSLRGQNTEAFF,TGTGCCAGCAGCTTAAGGGGGCAGAACACTGAAGCTTTCTTT,TRBV11-2,TRBD1,TRBJ1-1,NA
CASDRGFSGIFLSSTDTQYF,TGTGCCAGTGATCGGGGGTTTAGCGGGATATTCCTTTCTAGCACAGATACGCAGTATTTT,TRBV2,TRBD2,TRBJ2-3,NA
CASSRTGTDNTEAFF,TGCGCCAGCAGCCGAACCGGGACAGATAACACTGAAGCTTTCTTT,TRBV5-1,TRBD1,TRBJ1-1,NA
CASRTISGPSYNEQFF,TGTGCCAGTAGGACTATTAGCGGTCCTTCCTACAATGAGCAGTTCTTC,TRBV19,NA,TRBJ2-1,NA
CASSSRGQVFEQFF,TGTGCCAGTAGTTCTAGAGGACAGGTTTTTGAGCAGTTCTTC,TRBV19,TRBD1,TRBJ2-1,NA
CASSVRVADTQYF,TGTGCCAGCAGCGTAAGGGTCGCAGATACGCAGTATTTT,TRBV7-9,NA,TRBJ2-3,NA
CASRPTGKGVEGEAFF,TGCGCCAGCAGACCGACAGGGAAGGGTGTGGAAGGTGAAGCTTTCTTT,TRBV4-1,TRBD1,TRBJ1-1,few
CAWSVGSGAYNEQFF,TGTGCCTGGAGTGTGGGTAGCGGGGCCTACAATGAGCAGTTCTTC,TRBV30,TRBD2,TRBJ2-1,NA
CASSARGRGDEQFF,TGTGCCAGCAGTGCCCGCGGTAGGGGCGATGAGCAGTTCTTC,TRBV6-4,NA,TRBJ2-1,few
CASSLGASGRGSEQYF,TGTGCCAGCAGCTTAGGCGCTAGCGGGAGAGGTAGCGAGCAGTACTTC,TRBV7-6,TRBD2,TRBJ2-7,NA
CASSLHRGPRSNQPQHF,TGTGCCAGCAGTCTCCACAGGGGGCCACGAAGCAATCAGCCCCAGCATTTT,TRBV28,TRBD1,TRBJ1-5,NA
CASSFWKGTEAFF,TGTGCCAGCAGCTTTTGGAAGGGAACCGAAGCTTTCTTT,TRBV5-4,NA,TRBJ1-1,NA
CASSAGTSGIVGETQYF,TGCGCCAGCAGCGCCGGGACTAGCGGGATAGTAGGAGAGACCCAGTACTTC,TRBV5-1,TRBD2,TRBJ2-5,NA
CASSFTGGVGGYTF,TGTGCCAGCAGTTTTACAGGGGGCGTAGGAGGCTACACCTTC,TRBV28,TRBD1,TRBJ1-2,NA
CSVVWSGNQPQHF,TGCAGCGTTGTATGGTCGGGAAATCAGCCCCAGCATTTT,TRBV29-1,NA,TRBJ1-5,NA
CASRGGLAGGLGEQFF,TGTGCCAGCAGAGGGGGACTAGCGGGGGGGCTCGGGGAGCAGTTCTTC,TRBV6-6,TRBD2,TRBJ2-1,NA
CASSLDGQGNQPQHF,TGCGCCAGCAGCTTGGACGGACAGGGCAATCAGCCCCAGCATTTT,TRBV5-1,TRBD1,TRBJ1-5,NA
CASSRDSDYGYTF,TGTGCCAGCAGCCGGGACAGCGACTATGGCTACACCTTC,TRBV5-6,TRBD1,TRBJ1-2,NA
CASSLERGPSYEQYF,TGCGCCAGCAGCTTAGAGCGGGGCCCCTCCTACGAGCAGTACTTC,TRBV4-1,TRBD2,TRBJ2-7,NA
CASSEARGMDSNQPQHF,TGTGCCAGCAGTGAAGCGCGGGGGATGGATAGCAATCAGCCCCAGCATTTT,TRBV6-1,NA,TRBJ1-5,NA
CASSLVAGGRETQYF,TGTGCCAGCAGCCTTGTAGCGGGAGGCCGAGAGACCCAGTACTTC,TRBV5-6,TRBD2,TRBJ2-5,NA
CASSFSTGPNTEAFF,TGTGCCAGCAGCTTTTCCACAGGGCCGAACACTGAAGCTTTCTTT,TRBV7-9,NA,TRBJ1-1,NA
CASSLGNPTEAFF,TGCGCCAGCAGCTTGGGGAATCCCACTGAAGCTTTCTTT,TRBV5-1,NA,TRBJ1-1,few
CSVAQGWEQYF,TGCAGCGTGGCACAGGGGTGGGAGCAGTACTTC,TRBV29-1,TRBD1,TRBJ2-7,NA